This T cell receptor beta chain was identified in a study of shared clonotypes between healthy human individuals. Germline V gene data show CDR1 as MNHNS and CDR2 as SASEGT. V lost 1 base to trimming and J lost 5 bases, with 11 bases between them. This CDR3 is built from 14 residues. Study findings and constraints: Clonotype sharing among donors likely depends on sequencing depth.

All the donors were Caucasian adults who lived in Nashville, Tennessee. Comment on this clone: Antigen unknown.

Over several immunoSEQ plates, each subset's genomic DNA was distributed in even portions. Per the authors' pipeline: Junction-only sequences without quality scores were provided by ImmunoSEQ, so filtering was different. Profiling relied on immunoSEQ multiplex PCR, and the TCRdb table lists in-frame clones only, not all of them. V and J calls plus clone size are reproduced from that table; the DNA served to infer D and trimming. The profile shows a few hundred thousand clones, more than 70% of them singletons. The clonotype originates from a woman between 35 and 50 years old in good health. Some clones in this sample may be carry-over from other donors' samples. The chain couples TRBV6-1 to TRBJ1-1; D is possibly TRBD1 (5 bases). Input material: PBMCs. The CDR3 reads CASSEVIRETEAFF. Written as DNA, the CDR3 is TGTGCCAGCAGTGAAGTGATCAGGGAAACTGAAGCTTTCTTT.